This T cell receptor beta chain was obtained from a study of vaccination and CD4 T cells after COVID-19. In the study overall: Either the Pfizer-BioNTech BNT162b2 or Moderna mRNA-1273 vaccine was given as two doses.

For this clonotype: Its antigen is as yet unknown.

Germline V lookup: CDR1 MNHEY, CDR2 SVGEGT. The CDR3 is made up of 15 amino acids. V was cut by 7 bases and J by 4 bases, with 19 bases left in between. Sequencing of the DNA from cultured CD4+ T cells was carried out with the Oncomine TCR Beta short-read assay. TCRdb analysed the PCR reads with MiXCR anew, one entry per CDR3 protein. The table records about 12,000 distinct CDR3 sequences, roughly half of them present only once. As for treatment: approximately 9-day PBMC culture with coronavirus spike peptide pools or control peptides (ViraFEST assay). The gene calls are TRBV6-2 or TRBV6-3 and TRBJ2-5; tentative D call: TRBD2 (6 bases). This receptor was identified in a human donor with COVID-19. Sequenced material: cultured CD4+ T cells from blood, taken after SARS-CoV-2 vaccination. CDR3 amino acids: CASTALLGGSETQYF. DNA of the CDR3: TGTGCCAGCACAGCGCTACTAGGAGGGTCAGAGACCCAGTACTTC.